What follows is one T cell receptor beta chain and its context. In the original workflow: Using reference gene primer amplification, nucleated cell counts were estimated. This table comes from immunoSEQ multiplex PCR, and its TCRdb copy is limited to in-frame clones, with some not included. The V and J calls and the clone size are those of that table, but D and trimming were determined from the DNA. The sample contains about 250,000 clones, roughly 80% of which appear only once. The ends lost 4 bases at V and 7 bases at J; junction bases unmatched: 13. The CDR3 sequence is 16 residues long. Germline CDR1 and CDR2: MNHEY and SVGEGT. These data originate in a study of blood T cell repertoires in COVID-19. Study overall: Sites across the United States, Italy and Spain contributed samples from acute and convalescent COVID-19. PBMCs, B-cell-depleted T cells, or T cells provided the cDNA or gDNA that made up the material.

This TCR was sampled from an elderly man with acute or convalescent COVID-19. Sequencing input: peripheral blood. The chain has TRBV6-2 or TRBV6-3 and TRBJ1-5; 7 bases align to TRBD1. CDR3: CASSWGNPAGGQPQHF. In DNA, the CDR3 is TGTGCCAGCAGTTGGGGAAACCCCGCAGGGGGGCAGCCCCAGCATTTT.